The clone carrying this TCR beta chain was picked up a small number of times. Its antigen is as yet unknown. Via MiXCR, TCRdb re-called the reads, giving one row per CDR3 protein. The sample includes about 260,000 distinct CDR3 sequences, about 13% of them seen just once. The data were obtained in a study of T cell repertoires in cytomegalovirus infection. Findings and caveats of the study: Dominating the ex vivo response were TCR beta clonotypes that were CMV-specific and HLA-C-restricted.

V was clipped by 1 base and J by 5 bases, with 15 bases between them. CDR1 KGHSH and CDR2 LQKENI come from the germline V gene. The CDR3 has 16 amino acids. This clonotype was obtained from a human donor in good health (CMV status not recorded). Some clones in this sample may be carry-over from other donors' samples. V gene TRBV18 combines with J gene TRBJ1-5; D ambiguous. The specimen sequenced was PBMCs. The CDR3 DNA sequence: TGTGCCAGCTCACCACAGGCCCCAACAGCCTATCAGCCCCAGCATTTT. It yields the protein CASSPQAPTAYQPQHF. The full variable domain, with the rest looked up from reference TRBV18 and TRBJ1-5, is NAGVMQNPRHLVRRRGQEARLRCSPMKGHSHVYWYRQLPEEGLKFMVYLQKENIIDESGMPKERFSAEFPKEGPSILRIQQVVRGDSAAYFCASSPQAPTAYQPQHFGDGTRLSIL.